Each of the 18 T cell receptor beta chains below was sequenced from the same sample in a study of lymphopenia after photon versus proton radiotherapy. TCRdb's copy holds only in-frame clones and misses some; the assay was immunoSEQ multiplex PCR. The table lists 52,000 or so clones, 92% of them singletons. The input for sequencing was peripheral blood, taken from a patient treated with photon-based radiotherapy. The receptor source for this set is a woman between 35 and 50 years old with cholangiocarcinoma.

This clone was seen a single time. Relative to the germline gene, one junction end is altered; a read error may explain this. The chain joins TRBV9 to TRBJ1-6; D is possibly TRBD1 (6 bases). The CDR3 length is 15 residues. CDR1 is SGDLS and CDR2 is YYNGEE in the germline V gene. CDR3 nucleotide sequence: TGTGCCAGCAACGTAGGGGGTCATCACAATTCACCCCTCCACTTT. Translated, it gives CASNVGGHHNSPLHF.

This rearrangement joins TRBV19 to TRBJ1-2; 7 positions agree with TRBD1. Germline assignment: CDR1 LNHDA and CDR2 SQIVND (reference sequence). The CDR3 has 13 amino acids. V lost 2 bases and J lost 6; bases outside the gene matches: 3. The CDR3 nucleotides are TGTGCCAGTAGTATAAAGGGGGCAGATGGCTACACCTTC. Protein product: CASSIKGADGYTF.

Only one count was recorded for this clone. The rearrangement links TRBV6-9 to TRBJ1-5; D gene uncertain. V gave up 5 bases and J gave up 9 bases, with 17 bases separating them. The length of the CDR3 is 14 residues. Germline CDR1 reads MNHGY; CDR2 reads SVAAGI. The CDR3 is CASSPAEFPRPQHF. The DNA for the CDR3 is TGTGCCAGCAGTCCCGCAGAGTTCCCCAGGCCCCAGCATTTT.

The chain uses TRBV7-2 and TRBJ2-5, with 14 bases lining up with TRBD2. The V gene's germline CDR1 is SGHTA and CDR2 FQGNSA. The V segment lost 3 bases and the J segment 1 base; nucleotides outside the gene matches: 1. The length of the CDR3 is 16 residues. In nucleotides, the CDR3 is TGTGCCAGCAGCTTGGGGACTAGCGGGGGCCAAGAGACCCAGTACTTC. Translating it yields CASSLGTSGGQETQYF.

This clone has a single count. CDR3: CASSQVLASTDTQYF. The CDR3, as DNA: TGCGCCAGCAGCCAAGTATTAGCTTCCACAGATACGCAGTATTTT. The chain joins TRBV4-3 to TRBJ2-3; D uncertain. The CDR3 runs to 15 residues. The germline V and J ends were trimmed by 1 base and 2 bases, with 10 bases remaining between them. CDR1 is LGHNA and CDR2 is YSLEER in the germline V gene.

DNA of the CDR3: TGTGCCAGCTCCAAAACCAGGGGGCTTATAGGTTCACCCCTCCACTTT. It codes for CASSKTRGLIGSPLHF. The V gene is TRBV11-2, the J gene TRBJ1-6, with 8 positions matching TRBD1. The J segment lost 9 bases and the V segment lost 8 bases, leaving 15 bases of the junction unmatched. Germline V CDR1 and CDR2: SGHAT, FQNNGV. The length of the CDR3 is 16 residues.

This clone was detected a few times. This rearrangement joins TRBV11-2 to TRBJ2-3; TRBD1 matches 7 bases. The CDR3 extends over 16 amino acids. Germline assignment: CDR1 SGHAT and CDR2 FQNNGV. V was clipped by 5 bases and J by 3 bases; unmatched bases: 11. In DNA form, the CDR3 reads TGTGCCAGCAGCCCCTTGGACAGGAAAGTAACAGATACGCAGTATTTT. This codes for CASSPLDRKVTDTQYF.

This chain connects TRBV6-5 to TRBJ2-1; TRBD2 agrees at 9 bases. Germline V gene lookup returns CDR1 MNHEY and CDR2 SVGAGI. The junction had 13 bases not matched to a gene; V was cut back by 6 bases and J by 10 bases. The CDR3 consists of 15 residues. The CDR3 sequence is CASSPSAGGPEEQFF. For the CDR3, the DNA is TGTGCCAGCAGCCCCTCAGCGGGGGGCCCGGAAGAGCAGTTCTTC.

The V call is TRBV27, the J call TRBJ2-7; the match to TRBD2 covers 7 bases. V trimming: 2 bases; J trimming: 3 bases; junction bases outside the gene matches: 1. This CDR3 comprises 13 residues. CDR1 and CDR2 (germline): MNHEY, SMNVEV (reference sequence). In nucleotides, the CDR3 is TGTGCCAGCAGTTTAGAGCGGGGCTACGAGCAGTACTTC. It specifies CASSLERGYEQYF.

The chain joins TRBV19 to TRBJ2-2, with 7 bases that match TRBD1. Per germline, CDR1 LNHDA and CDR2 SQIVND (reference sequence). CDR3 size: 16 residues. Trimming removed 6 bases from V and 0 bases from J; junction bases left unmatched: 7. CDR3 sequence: CASRSGQEANTGELFF. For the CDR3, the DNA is TGTGCCAGTAGATCCGGACAGGAAGCGAACACCGGGGAGCTGTTTTTT. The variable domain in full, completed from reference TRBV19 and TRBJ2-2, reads DGGITQSPKYLFRKEGQNVTLSCEQNLNHDAMYWYRQDPGQGLRLIYYSQIVNDFQKGDIAEGYSVSREKKESFPLTVTSAQKNPTAFYLCASRSGQEANTGELFFGEGSRLTVL.

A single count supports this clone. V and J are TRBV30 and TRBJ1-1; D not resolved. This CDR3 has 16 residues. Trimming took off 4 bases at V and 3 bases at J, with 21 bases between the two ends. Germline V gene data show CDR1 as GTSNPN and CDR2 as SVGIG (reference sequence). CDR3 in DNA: TGTGCCTGGACTCGTCGCCGGGAGAGCGTCCACACTGAAGCTTTCTTT. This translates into CAWTRRRESVHTEAFF.

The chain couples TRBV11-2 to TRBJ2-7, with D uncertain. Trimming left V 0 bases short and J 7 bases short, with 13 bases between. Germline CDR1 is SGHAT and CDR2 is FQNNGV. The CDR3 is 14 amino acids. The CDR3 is CASSLDQAVGEQYF. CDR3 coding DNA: TGTGCCAGCAGCTTAGATCAGGCGGTGGGGGAGCAGTACTTC.

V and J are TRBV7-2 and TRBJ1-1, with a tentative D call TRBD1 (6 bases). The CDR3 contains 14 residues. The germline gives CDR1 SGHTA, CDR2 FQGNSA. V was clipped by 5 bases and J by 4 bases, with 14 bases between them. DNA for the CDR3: TGTGCCAGCAGCCCTTCACAGGGAGGCACTGAAGCTTTCTTT. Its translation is CASSPSQGGTEAFF.

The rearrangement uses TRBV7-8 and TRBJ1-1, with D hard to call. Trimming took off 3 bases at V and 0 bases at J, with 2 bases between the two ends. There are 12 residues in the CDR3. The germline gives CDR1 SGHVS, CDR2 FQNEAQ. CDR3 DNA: TGTGCCAGCAGCTTGGTGAACACTGAAGCTTTCTTT. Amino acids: CASSLVNTEAFF.

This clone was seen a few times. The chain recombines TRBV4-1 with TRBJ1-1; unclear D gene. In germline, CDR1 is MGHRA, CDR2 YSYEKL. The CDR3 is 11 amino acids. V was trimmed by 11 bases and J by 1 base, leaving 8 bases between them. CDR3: CAAEGNTEAFF. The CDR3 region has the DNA TGCGCCGCAGAGGGGAACACTGAAGCTTTCTTT.

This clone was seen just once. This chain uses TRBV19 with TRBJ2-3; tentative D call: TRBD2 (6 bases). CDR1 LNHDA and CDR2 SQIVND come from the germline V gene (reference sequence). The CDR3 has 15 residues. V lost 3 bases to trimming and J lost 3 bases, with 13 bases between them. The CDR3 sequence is CASSMVGGRTDTQYF. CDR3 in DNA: TGTGCCAGTAGTATGGTCGGGGGAAGAACAGATACGCAGTATTTT. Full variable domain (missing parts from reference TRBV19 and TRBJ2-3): DGGITQSPKYLFRKEGQNVTLSCEQNLNHDAMYWYRQDPGQGLRLIYYSQIVNDFQKGDIAEGYSVSREKKESFPLTVTSAQKNPTAFYLCASSMVGGRTDTQYFGPGTRLTVL.

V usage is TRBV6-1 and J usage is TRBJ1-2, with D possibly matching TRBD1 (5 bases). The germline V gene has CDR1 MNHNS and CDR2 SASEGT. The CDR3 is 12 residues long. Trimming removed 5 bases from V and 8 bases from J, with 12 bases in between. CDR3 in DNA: TGTGCCAGCAGTCCGACAGAGGCAGGCTACACCTTC. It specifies CASSPTEAGYTF.

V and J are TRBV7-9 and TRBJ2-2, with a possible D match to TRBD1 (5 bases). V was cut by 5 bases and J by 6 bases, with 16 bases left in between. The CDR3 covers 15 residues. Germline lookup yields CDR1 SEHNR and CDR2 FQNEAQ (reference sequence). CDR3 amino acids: CASSPHEVGAGELFF. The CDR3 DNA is TGTGCCAGCAGCCCCCACGAGGTAGGGGCCGGGGAGCTGTTTTTT.